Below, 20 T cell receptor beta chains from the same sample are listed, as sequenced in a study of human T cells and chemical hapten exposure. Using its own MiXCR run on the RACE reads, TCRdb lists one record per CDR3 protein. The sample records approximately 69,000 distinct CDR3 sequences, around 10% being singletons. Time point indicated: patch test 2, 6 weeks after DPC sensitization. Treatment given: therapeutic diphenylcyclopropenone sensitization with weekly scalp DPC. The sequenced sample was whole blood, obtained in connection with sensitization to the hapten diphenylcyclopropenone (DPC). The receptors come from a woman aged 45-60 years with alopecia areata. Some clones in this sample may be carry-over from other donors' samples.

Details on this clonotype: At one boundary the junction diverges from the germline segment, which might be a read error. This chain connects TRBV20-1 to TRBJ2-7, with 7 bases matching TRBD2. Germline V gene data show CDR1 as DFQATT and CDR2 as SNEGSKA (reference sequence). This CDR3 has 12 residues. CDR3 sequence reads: CSANGPGTTSSF. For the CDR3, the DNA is TGCAGTGCTAACGGACCCGGGACTACCTCAAGCTTC.

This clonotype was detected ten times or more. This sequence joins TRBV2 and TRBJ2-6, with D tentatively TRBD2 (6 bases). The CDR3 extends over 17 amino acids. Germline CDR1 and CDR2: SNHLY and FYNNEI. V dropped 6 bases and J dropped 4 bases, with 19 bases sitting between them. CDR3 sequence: CASSSGVVFLGANVLTF. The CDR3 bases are TGTGCCAGCAGCTCGGGGGTTGTATTTCTAGGGGCCAACGTCCTGACTTTC.

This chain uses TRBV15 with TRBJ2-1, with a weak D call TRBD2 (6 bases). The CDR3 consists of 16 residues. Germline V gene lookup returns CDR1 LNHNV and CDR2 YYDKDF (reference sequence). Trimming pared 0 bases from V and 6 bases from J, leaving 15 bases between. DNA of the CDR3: TGTGCCACCAGCAGAGATCCTTCGGGACTCACCAATGAGCAGTTCTTC. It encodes CATSRDPSGLTNEQFF.

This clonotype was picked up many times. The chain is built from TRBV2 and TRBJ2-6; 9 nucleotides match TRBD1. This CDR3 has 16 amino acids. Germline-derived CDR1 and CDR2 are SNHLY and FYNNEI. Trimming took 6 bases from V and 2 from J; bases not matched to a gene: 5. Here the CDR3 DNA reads TGTGCCAGCAGGCCAGGACAGGGGCCTGGGGCCAACGTCCTGACTTTC. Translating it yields CASRPGQGPGANVLTF. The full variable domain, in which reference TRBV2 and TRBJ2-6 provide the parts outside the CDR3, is EPEVTQTPSHQVTQMGQEVILRCVPISNHLYFYWYRQILGQKVEFLVSFYNNEISEKSEIFDDQFSVERPDGSNFTLKIRSTKLEDSAMYFCASRPGQGPGANVLTFGAGSRLTVL.

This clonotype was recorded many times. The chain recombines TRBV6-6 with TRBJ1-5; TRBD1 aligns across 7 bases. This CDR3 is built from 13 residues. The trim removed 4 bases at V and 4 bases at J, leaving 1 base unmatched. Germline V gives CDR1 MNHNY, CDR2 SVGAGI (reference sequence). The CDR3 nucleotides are TGTGCCAGCAGTTTACAGGGGAATCAGCCCCAGCATTTT. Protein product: CASSLQGNQPQHF.

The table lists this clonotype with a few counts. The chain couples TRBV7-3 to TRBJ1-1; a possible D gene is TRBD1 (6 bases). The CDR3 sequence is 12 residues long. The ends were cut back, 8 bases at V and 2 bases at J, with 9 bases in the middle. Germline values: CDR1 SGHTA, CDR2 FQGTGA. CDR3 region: CASGGRNTEAFF. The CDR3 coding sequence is TGTGCCAGCGGGGGCAGAAACACTGAAGCTTTCTTT.

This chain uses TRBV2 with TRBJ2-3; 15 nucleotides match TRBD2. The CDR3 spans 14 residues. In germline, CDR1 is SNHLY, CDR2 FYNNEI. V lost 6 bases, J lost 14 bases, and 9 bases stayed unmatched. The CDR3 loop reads CASSDRTSGGARYF. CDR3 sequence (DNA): TGTGCCAGCAGCGACCGGACTAGCGGGGGGGCCCGGTATTTT. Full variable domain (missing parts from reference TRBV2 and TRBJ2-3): EPEVTQTPSHQVTQMGQEVILRCVPISNHLYFYWYRQILGQKVEFLVSFYNNEISEKSEIFDDQFSVERPDGSNFTLKIRSTKLEDSAMYFCASSDRTSGGARYFGPGTRLTVL.

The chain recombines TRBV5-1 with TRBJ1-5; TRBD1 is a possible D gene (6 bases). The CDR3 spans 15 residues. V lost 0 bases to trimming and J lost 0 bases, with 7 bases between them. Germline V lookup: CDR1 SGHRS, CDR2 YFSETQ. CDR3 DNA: TGCGCCAGCAGCTTGGCAGGGGTTAGCAATCAGCCCCAGCATTTT. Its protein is CASSLAGVSNQPQHF.

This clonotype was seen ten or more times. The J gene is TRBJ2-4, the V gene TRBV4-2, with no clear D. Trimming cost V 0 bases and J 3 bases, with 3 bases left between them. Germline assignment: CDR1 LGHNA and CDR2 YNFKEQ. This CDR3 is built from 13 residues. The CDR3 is CASSQDDKNIQYF. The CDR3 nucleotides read TGTGCCAGCAGCCAAGATGACAAAAACATTCAGTACTTC.

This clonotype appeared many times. CDR3 in amino acids: CASSTGTVNTGELFF. As DNA, the CDR3 is TGTGCCAGCAGCACAGGGACGGTGAACACCGGGGAGCTGTTTTTT. The gene calls are TRBV11-2 and TRBJ2-2; TRBD1 might be the D (6 bases). Between the trimmed V and J ends, which lost 5 bases and 1 base, there was a span of 11 bases. In germline, CDR1 is SGHAT, CDR2 FQNNGV. The CDR3 spans 15 residues.

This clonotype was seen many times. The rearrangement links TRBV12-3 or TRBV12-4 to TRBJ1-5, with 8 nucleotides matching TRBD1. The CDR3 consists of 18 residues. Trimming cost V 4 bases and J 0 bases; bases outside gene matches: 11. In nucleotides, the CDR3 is TGTGCCAGCAGTTCAACCCACCCGGGACAGGCTAGCAATCAGCCCCAGCATTTT. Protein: CASSSTHPGQASNQPQHF.

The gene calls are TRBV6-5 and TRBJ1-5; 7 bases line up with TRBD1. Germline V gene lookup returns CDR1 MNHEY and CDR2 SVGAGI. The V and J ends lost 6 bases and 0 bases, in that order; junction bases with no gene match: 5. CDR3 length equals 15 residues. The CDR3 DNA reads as TGTGCCAGCAGAGCACAGGGGCCTAGCAATCAGCCCCAGCATTTT. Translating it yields CASRAQGPSNQPQHF.

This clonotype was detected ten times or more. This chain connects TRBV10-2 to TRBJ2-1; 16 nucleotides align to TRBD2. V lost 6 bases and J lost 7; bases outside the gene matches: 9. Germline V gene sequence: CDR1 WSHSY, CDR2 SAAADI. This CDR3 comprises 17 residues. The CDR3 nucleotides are TGCGCCAGCAGGATGGGACTAGCGGGAGGGGCGGGGAATGAGCAGTTCTTC. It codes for CASRMGLAGGAGNEQFF.

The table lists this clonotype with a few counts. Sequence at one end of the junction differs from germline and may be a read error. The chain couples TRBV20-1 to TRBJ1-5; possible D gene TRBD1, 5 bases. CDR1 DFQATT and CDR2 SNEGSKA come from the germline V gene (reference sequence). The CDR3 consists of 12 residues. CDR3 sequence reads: CSAMLNGGPYVF. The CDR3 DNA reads TGCAGTGCGATGTTAAACGGGGGACCCTACGTCTTT.

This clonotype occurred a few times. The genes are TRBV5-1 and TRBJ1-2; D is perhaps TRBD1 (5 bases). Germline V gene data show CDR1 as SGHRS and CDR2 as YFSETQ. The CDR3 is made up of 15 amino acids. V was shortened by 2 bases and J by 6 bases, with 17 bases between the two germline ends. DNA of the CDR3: TGCGCCAGCAGCTTAATAGGGGAAAATCCTCATGGCTACACCTTC. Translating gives CASSLIGENPHGYTF.

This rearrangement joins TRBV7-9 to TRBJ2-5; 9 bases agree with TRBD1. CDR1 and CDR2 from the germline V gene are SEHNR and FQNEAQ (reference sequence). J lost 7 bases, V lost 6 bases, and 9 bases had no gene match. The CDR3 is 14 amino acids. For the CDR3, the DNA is TGTGCCAGCAGTCAAACAGGGGGCAAGGGGACCCAGTACTTC. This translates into CASSQTGGKGTQYF. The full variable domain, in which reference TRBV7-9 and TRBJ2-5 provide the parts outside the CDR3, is DTGVSQNPRHKITKRGQNVTFRCDPISEHNRLYWYRQTLGQGPEFLTYFQNEAQLEKSRLLSDRFSAERPKGSFSTLEIQRTEQGDSAMYLCASSQTGGKGTQYFGPGTRLLVL.

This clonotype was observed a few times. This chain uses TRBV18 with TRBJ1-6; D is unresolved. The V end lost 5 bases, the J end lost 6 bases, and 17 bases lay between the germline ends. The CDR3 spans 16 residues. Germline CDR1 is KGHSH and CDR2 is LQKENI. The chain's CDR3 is CASSSDRVGVNSPLHF. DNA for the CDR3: TGTGCCAGCTCATCCGATCGTGTCGGGGTTAATTCACCCCTCCACTTT.

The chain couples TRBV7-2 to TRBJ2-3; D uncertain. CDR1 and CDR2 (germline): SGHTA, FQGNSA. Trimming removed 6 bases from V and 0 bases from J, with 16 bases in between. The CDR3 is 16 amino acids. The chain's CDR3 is CASSNRQGLSTDTQYF. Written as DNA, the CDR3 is TGTGCCAGCAGTAATCGCCAAGGGCTAAGCACAGATACGCAGTATTTT. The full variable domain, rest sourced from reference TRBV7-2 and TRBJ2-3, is GAGVSQSPSNKVTEKGKDVELRCDPISGHTALYWYRQSLGQGLEFLIYFQGNSAPDKSGLPSDRFSAERTGGSVSTLTIQRTQQEDSAVYLCASSNRQGLSTDTQYFGPGTRLTVL.

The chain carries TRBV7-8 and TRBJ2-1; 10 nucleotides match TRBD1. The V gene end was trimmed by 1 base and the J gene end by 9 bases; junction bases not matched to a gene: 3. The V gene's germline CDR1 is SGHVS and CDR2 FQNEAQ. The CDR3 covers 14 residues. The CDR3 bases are TGTGCCAGCAGCTTAGGGGGACAGGGGTTTGAGCAGTTCTTC. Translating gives CASSLGGQGFEQFF.

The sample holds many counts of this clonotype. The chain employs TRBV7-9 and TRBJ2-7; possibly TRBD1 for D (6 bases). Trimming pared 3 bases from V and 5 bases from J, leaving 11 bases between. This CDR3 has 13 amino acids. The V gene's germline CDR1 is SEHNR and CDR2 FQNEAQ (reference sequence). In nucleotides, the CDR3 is TGTGCCAGCAGCTTCGCAGGGGTAGACGAGCAGTACTTC. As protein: CASSFAGVDEQYF.